Following are 9 T cell receptor beta chains from one sample sequenced in a study of naive and memory T cell subsets. The treatment here: skin biopsy from PPD injection site in Mantoux-positive individual. A UMI-containing oligonucleotide was joined by 3' ligation to the TCR cDNA template. Four PCR rounds used nested alpha and beta constant region primers plus the SP2 primer. TCRdb redid the calling of the UMI-ligation and nested PCR reads with MiXCR, one entry per CDR3 protein. The data show around 30,000 distinct CDR3 sequences, roughly 7.3% seen once. Here the sequenced sample was skin, taken from a tuberculin skin test site. The receptors here all came from an adult in good health.

This clonotype came up a few times. The rearrangement joins TRBV9 to TRBJ1-2; 9 positions agree with TRBD1. The germline V gene has CDR1 SGDLS and CDR2 YYNGEE. V shed 4 bases and J 4 bases; nucleotides not matched to a gene: 14. This CDR3 region has 17 residues. The chain's CDR3 is CASSRPVGQGRRYGYTF. The CDR3 DNA is TGTGCCAGCAGCCGCCCCGTGGGACAGGGACGTCGCTATGGCTACACCTTC.

The rearrangement joins TRBV27 to TRBJ1-5; 7 bases fit TRBD1. With 3 bases clipped from V and 5 bases from J, the junction kept 7 bases outside the gene matches. CDR1 and CDR2 (germline): MNHEY, SMNVEV (reference sequence). The CDR3 extends over 15 amino acids. The CDR3: CASSLAGDRDQPQHF. CDR3 sequence (DNA): TGTGCCAGCAGTTTGGCGGGGGACAGAGATCAGCCCCAGCATTTT.

This clonotype showed up just a few times. The chain is built from TRBV5-4 and TRBJ2-1; 10 positions match TRBD1. CDR3 length equals 16 residues. The J segment lost 4 bases and the V segment lost 4 bases, leaving 8 bases of the junction unmatched. Germline V lookup: CDR1 SGHNT, CDR2 YYREEE (reference sequence). The CDR3 region has the DNA TGTGCCAGCAGCCGAGGGGACAGGGGAAGGTACAATGAGCAGTTCTTC. It translates to CASSRGDRGRYNEQFF.

This clonotype showed up many times. The rearrangement joins TRBV29-1 to TRBJ2-7; D uncertain. The CDR3 has 12 amino acids. Trimming removed 0 bases at V and 4 bases at J, with 7 bases between. Germline V gene lookup returns CDR1 SQVTM and CDR2 ANQGSEA. The CDR3 DNA follows: TGCAGCGTTGAAGAAGGGCGTTACGAGCAGTACTTC. Translation gives CSVEEGRYEQYF.

This clonotype was observed many times. The rearrangement uses TRBV20-1 and TRBJ2-3, with TRBD2 identical over 11 bases. Losses at the gene ends were 5 bases for V and 6 bases for J; bases not matched to a gene: 13. CDR1 DFQATT and CDR2 SNEGSKA come from the germline V gene (reference sequence). The CDR3 totals 16 residues. The chain's CDR3 is CSAARPEWTSGDTQYF. The CDR3 DNA sequence: TGCAGTGCTGCAAGACCCGAATGGACTAGCGGGGATACGCAGTATTTT.

This clonotype was seen at least ten times. The chain couples TRBV3-1 to TRBJ2-1; D is uncertain. Germline CDR1 is LGHDT and CDR2 is YNNKEL (reference sequence). The germline V and J ends were trimmed by 4 bases and 6 bases, with 19 bases remaining between them. The CDR3 spans 16 residues. Here the CDR3 DNA reads TGTGCCAGCAGCCCGTCCTGGGGTTTGGGTGGCAATGAGCAGTTCTTC. Its translation: CASSPSWGLGGNEQFF.

At least ten counts were recorded for this clonotype. The chain links TRBV29-1 to TRBJ1-5; no clear D. V lost 4 bases and J 1 base, leaving 5 bases between the germline ends. The germline V gene has CDR1 SQVTM and CDR2 ANQGSEA. CDR3 length equals 12 residues. The CDR3 loop reads CSVGSSNQPQHF. CDR3 coding DNA: TGCAGCGTTGGCTCCAGCAATCAGCCCCAGCATTTT. Variable domain in full (rest from reference TRBV29-1 and TRBJ1-5): SAVISQKPSRDICQRGTSLTIQCQVDSQVTMMFWYRQQPGQSLTLIATANQGSEATYESGFVIDKFPISRPNLTFSTLTVSNMSPEDSSIYLCSVGSSNQPQHFGDGTRLSIL.

V gene TRBV4-2 combines with J gene TRBJ1-3; no firm D call. Germline CDR1 is LGHNA and CDR2 is YNFKEQ. The CDR3 length is 17 residues. Trimming took 3 bases from V and 0 from J, leaving 15 bases between them. The CDR3 nucleotides are TGTGCCAGCAGCCAGTACCTGGACGGTACCTCTGGAAACACCATATATTTT. It codes for CASSQYLDGTSGNTIYF.

This clonotype turned up a few times. This chain connects TRBV2 to TRBJ2-7; a possible D gene is TRBD1 (7 bases). Deletions cut 5 bases from V and 3 bases from J, with 14 bases between. Germline-derived CDR1 and CDR2 are SNHLY and FYNNEI. The CDR3 runs 14 residues. As DNA, the CDR3 is TGTGCCAGCAGTTTCGACAGGGACTTCTACGAGCAGTACTTC. Translation: CASSFDRDFYEQYF.